These 8 T cell receptor beta chains were all obtained from the same sample, sequenced in a study of cytomegalovirus exposure and HLA in healthy donors. Amplification used 60 Vbeta primers and 13 Jbeta primers. Some clones are missing from TCRdb's copy, which holds only in-frame ones; the method was immunoSEQ multiplex PCR. The repertoire table contains over 120,000 clones. The sequencing input was PBMCs. These receptor sequences come from a male donor in good health and CMV-seronegative.

V is TRBV30 and J is TRBJ2-3; 7 positions agree with TRBD1. V dropped 6 bases and J dropped 7; count of bases not matched to a gene: 16. The germline CDR1 and CDR2 sequences are GTSNPN and SVGIG (reference sequence). The CDR3 length is 15 residues. CDR3 residues: CACLKGGRRGNTQYF. CDR3 DNA: TGTGCCTGTCTTAAAGGGGGCAGGCGAGGGAATACGCAGTATTTT. Variable domain in full (rest from reference TRBV30 and TRBJ2-3): SQTIHQWPATLVQPVGSPLSLECTVEGTSNPNLYWYRQAAGRGLQLLFYSVGIGQISSEVPQNLSASRPQDRQFILSSKKLLLSDSGFYLCACLKGGRRGNTQYFGPGTRLTVL.

The DNA for the CDR3 is TGTGCCAGCGGCCACGCAGGGGGCGAGGAGACCCAGTACTTC. Translating it yields CASGHAGGEETQYF. The V gene is TRBV6-5, the J gene TRBJ2-5; 8 bases fit TRBD1. After removal of 8 bases from V and 5 bases from J, the junction contained 10 bases not matched to a gene. CDR1 is MNHEY, CDR2 SVGAGI, per germline. CDR3 size: 14 residues.

This chain connects TRBV6-5 to TRBJ1-2; a weak D match, TRBD1 (6 bases). Trimming pared 0 bases from V and 4 bases from J, leaving 12 bases between. The CDR3 covers 15 residues. Germline CDR1 reads MNHEY; CDR2 reads SVGAGI. DNA of the CDR3: TGTGCCAGCAGTTACTCGGACAGCGTCTCCTATGGCTACACCTTC. Translated: CASSYSDSVSYGYTF.

The chain is built from TRBV10-1 and TRBJ2-7, with TRBD2 matching over 13 bases. V shed 5 bases and J 6 bases; nucleotides not matched to a gene: 4. CDR1 and CDR2 from the germline V gene are WNHNN and SYGVQD (reference sequence). The CDR3 covers 14 residues. This chain's CDR3 is CASSNGLAGVEQYF. In DNA, the CDR3 is TGCGCCAGCAGTAACGGACTAGCGGGAGTCGAGCAGTACTTC.

The CDR3 protein is CASSFLAGANTGELFF. In DNA form, the CDR3 reads TGTGCCAGCAGTTTCCTAGCGGGGGCGAACACCGGGGAGCTGTTTTTT. V gene TRBV27 combines with J gene TRBJ2-2; 10 bases agree with TRBD2. V gave up 3 bases and J gave up 0 bases; unmatched junction bases: 1. Germline loops: CDR1 MNHEY, CDR2 SMNVEV (reference sequence). The CDR3 runs to 16 residues.

This sequence joins TRBV9 and TRBJ1-2; D is perhaps TRBD1 (5 bases). Deletions cut 3 bases from V and 2 bases from J, with 14 bases between. The CDR3 is made up of 15 amino acids. The germline gives CDR1 SGDLS, CDR2 YYNGEE. The CDR3 sequence is CASSATSTENYGYTF. For the CDR3, the DNA is TGTGCCAGCAGCGCTACATCGACAGAAAACTATGGCTACACCTTC.

The V and J genes are TRBV9 and TRBJ1-4; TRBD1 agrees at 9 bases. CDR1 and CDR2 (germline): SGDLS, YYNGEE. This CDR3 has 20 residues. Trimming at V came to 4 bases and at J to 1 base, leaving 17 bases not matched to a gene. The DNA of the CDR3 is TGTGCCAGCAGCCCCACGCCCCTCGGACAGGGGAAGGGAACTAATGAAAAACTGTTTTTT. Its translation: CASSPTPLGQGKGTNEKLFF.

The rearrangement uses TRBV7-2 and TRBJ2-2; the match to TRBD2 covers 7 bases. CDR1 and CDR2 from the germline V gene are SGHTA and FQGNSA. The CDR3 totals 17 residues. V gave up 0 bases and J gave up 5 bases; unmatched junction bases: 9. The DNA for the CDR3 is TGTGCCAGCAGCTTAGCGAGGGCGGGAGTGAGAACCGGGGAGCTGTTTTTT. Translating it yields CASSLARAGVRTGELFF.